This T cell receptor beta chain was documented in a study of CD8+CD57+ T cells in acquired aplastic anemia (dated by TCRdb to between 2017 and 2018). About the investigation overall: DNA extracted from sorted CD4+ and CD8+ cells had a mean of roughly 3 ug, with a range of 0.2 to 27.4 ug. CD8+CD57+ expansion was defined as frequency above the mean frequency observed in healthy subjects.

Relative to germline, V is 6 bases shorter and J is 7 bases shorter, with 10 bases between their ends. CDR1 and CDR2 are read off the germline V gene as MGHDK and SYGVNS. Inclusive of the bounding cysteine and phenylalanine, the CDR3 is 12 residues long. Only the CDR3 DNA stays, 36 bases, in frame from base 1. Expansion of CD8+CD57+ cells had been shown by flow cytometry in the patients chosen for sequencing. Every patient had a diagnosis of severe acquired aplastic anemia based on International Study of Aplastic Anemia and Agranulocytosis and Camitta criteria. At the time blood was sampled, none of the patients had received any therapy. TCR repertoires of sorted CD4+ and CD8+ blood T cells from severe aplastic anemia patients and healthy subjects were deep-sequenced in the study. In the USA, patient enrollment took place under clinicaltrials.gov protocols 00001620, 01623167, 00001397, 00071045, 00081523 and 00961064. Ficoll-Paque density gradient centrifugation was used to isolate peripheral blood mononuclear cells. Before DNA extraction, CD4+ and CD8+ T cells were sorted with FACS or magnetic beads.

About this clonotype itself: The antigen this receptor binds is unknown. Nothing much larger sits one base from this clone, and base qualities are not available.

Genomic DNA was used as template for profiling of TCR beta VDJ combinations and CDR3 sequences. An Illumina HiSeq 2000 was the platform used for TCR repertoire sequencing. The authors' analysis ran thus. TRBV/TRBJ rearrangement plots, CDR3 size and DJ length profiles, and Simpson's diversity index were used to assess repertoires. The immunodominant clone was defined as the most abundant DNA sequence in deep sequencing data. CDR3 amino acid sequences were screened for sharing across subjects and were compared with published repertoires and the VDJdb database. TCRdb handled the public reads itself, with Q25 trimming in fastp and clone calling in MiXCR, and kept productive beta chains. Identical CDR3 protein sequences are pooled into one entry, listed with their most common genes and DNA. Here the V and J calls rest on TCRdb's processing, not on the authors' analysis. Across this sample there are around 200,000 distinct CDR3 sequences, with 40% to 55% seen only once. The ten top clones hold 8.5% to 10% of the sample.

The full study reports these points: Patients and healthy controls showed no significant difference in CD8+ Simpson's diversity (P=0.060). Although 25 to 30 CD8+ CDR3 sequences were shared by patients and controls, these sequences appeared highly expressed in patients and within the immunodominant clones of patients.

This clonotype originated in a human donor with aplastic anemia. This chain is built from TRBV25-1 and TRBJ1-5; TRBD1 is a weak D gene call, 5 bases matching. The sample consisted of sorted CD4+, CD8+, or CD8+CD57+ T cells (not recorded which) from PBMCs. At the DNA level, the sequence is TGTGCCAGCAGCAGCGGGGGACAGCCCCAGCATTTT. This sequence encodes CASSSGGQPQHF.